Shown below are 9 T cell receptor beta chains from a single sample sequenced in a study of T-cell reconstitution after alpha-beta-depleted transplantation in children. Preparing the TCRbeta library involved the use of unique molecular identifiers. Via MiXCR, TCRdb re-called the PCR reads, giving one row per CDR3 protein. The table records over 550,000 distinct CDR3 sequences, 10% of them present only once. Specimen: PBMCs from the stem cell graft donor, collected from the stem cell graft. These receptors came from a human donor who donated a stem cell graft to a child with acute myeloid leukemia.

This clonotype appeared a few times. This chain joins TRBV20-1 and TRBJ2-5; 10 bases fit TRBD2. Unmatched junction bases numbered 9, after V lost 3 bases and J lost 5 bases. Germline V gene sequence: CDR1 DFQATT, CDR2 SNEGSKA (reference sequence). This CDR3 spans 15 amino acids. CDR3: CSARRTSGGGETQYF. CDR3 nucleotide sequence: TGCAGTGCTAGGAGGACTAGCGGAGGGGGGGAGACCCAGTACTTC.

The chain couples TRBV29-1 to TRBJ2-2, with 9 bases identical to TRBD2. Per germline, CDR1 SQVTM and CDR2 ANQGSEA. The CDR3 totals 15 residues. Germline trimming cut 8 bases from V and 4 bases from J; bases unmatched to any gene: 11. The CDR3 here is CSFSIAGVSTGELFF. CDR3 sequence (DNA): TGCAGCTTCTCAATAGCGGGAGTGAGCACCGGGGAGCTGTTTTTT.

This clonotype was seen ten or more times. The chain links TRBV6-2 or TRBV6-3 to TRBJ1-1, with D hard to call. Trimming took off 0 bases at V and 11 bases at J, with 13 bases between the two ends. Per germline, CDR1 MNHEY and CDR2 SVGEGT. This CDR3 is built from 13 residues. The CDR3 DNA follows: TGTGCCAGCAGTTACTCTTTGGAGGTCTCGGCTTTCTTT. Translation: CASSYSLEVSAFF.

This clonotype came up many times. The chain combines TRBV27 with TRBJ2-3; TRBD2 is a possible D gene (6 bases). From germline, CDR1 is MNHEY and CDR2 SMNVEV (reference sequence). The V end was cut by 2 bases, the J end by 3 bases, with 15 bases between. The CDR3 loop spans 16 amino acids. The CDR3 DNA is TGTGCCAGCAGTTTAAGGCGGATGGGGGGTACAGATACGCAGTATTTT. Translation: CASSLRRMGGTDTQYF.

The rearrangement links TRBV6-2 or TRBV6-3 to TRBJ2-7; D might be TRBD2 (6 bases). Germline CDR1 MNHEY, CDR2 SVGEGT. V lost 6 bases to trimming and J lost 2 bases, with 14 bases between them. This CDR3 region has 14 residues. The CDR3 loop reads CASSTGLITYEQYF. Here the CDR3 DNA reads TGTGCCAGCAGCACGGGACTGATCACCTACGAGCAGTACTTC.

The chain has TRBV7-8 and TRBJ2-1; D remains unclear. CDR1 and CDR2 from the germline V gene are SGHVS and FQNEAQ. The CDR3 totals 18 residues. Trimming took 3 bases from V and 0 from J, leaving 18 bases between them. The DNA of the CDR3 is TGTGCCAGCAGCTTGGTGGCCTCCTCCCTGTACTCCTACAATGAGCAGTTCTTC. Translating gives CASSLVASSLYSYNEQFF.

The gene calls are TRBV9 and TRBJ2-5; no clear D. The CDR3 covers 13 residues. The germline CDR1 and CDR2 sequences are SGDLS and YYNGEE. V gave up 0 bases and J gave up 3 bases, with 6 bases separating them. The CDR3 loop is CASSVEWEETQYF. The CDR3 DNA sequence: TGTGCCAGCAGCGTAGAGTGGGAAGAGACCCAGTACTTC.

V is TRBV18 and J is TRBJ1-4, with D possibly TRBD1 on 6 matching bases. Germline CDR1 is KGHSH and CDR2 is LQKENI. The CDR3 runs to 14 residues. V lost 3 bases and J 3 bases, leaving 8 bases between the germline ends. The CDR3 DNA reads as TGTGCCAGCTCACCGAGACAGGCTAATGAAAAACTGTTTTTT. Translation: CASSPRQANEKLFF.

A few counts support this clonotype. The chain employs TRBV5-1 and TRBJ2-2; possibly TRBD2 for D (7 bases). Germline CDR1 SGHRS, CDR2 YFSETQ. Trimming took off 3 bases at V and 4 bases at J, with 13 bases between the two ends. CDR3 length: 15 residues. The CDR3 DNA sequence: TGCGCCAGCAGCTGGGCGCGGGGGCCCACCGGGGAGCTGTTTTTT. It codes for CASSWARGPTGELFF.